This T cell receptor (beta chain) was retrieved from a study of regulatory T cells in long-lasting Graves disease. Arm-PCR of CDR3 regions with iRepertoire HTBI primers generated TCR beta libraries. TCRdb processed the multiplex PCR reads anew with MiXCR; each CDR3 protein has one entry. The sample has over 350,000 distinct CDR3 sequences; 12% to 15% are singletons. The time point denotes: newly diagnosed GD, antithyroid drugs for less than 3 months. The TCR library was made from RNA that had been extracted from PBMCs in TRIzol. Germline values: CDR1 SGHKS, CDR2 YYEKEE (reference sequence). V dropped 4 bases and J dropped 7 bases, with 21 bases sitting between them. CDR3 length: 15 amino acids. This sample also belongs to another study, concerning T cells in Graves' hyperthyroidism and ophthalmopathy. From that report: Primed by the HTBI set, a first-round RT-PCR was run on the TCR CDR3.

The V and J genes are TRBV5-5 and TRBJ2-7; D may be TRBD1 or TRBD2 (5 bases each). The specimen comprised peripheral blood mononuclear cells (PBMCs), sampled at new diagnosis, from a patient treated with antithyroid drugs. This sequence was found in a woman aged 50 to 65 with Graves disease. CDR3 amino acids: CASSQGTRGQDEQYF. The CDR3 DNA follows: TGTGCCAGCAGCCAAGGGACGAGGGGTCAGGATGAGCAGTACTTC.